This entry concerns a single T cell receptor (beta chain). The antigen remains unidentified. The sample comes from a study of cytomegalovirus exposure and HLA in healthy donors. In the PCR, 60 Vbeta and 13 Jbeta primers were used. Profiled with immunoSEQ multiplex PCR; TCRdb holds only in-frame clones, not every one. The sample records around 130,000 clones, over 70% being singletons. Broader study findings: Three chains linked to CMV were shown in vitro to be specific for CMV antigens. A later analysis linked roughly 17,000 TCR beta sequences to HLA alleles at 0.05 false discovery rate.

There are 17 residues in the CDR3. The V gene lost 1 base and the J gene lost 4 bases, with 14 bases spanning the gap. Germline CDR1 reads MNHEY; CDR2 reads SMNVEV (reference sequence). Sequencing was done on a sample of PBMCs. The genes are TRBV27 and TRBJ1-6; tentative D call: TRBD1 (5 bases). The TCR sequence derives from a woman aged 40-49 years in good health and CMV-seronegative. The CDR3 DNA sequence: TGTGCCAGCAGTTTATGGGAGGGGCCGCCATATAATTCACCCCTCCACTTT. This encodes CASSLWEGPPYNSPLHF.